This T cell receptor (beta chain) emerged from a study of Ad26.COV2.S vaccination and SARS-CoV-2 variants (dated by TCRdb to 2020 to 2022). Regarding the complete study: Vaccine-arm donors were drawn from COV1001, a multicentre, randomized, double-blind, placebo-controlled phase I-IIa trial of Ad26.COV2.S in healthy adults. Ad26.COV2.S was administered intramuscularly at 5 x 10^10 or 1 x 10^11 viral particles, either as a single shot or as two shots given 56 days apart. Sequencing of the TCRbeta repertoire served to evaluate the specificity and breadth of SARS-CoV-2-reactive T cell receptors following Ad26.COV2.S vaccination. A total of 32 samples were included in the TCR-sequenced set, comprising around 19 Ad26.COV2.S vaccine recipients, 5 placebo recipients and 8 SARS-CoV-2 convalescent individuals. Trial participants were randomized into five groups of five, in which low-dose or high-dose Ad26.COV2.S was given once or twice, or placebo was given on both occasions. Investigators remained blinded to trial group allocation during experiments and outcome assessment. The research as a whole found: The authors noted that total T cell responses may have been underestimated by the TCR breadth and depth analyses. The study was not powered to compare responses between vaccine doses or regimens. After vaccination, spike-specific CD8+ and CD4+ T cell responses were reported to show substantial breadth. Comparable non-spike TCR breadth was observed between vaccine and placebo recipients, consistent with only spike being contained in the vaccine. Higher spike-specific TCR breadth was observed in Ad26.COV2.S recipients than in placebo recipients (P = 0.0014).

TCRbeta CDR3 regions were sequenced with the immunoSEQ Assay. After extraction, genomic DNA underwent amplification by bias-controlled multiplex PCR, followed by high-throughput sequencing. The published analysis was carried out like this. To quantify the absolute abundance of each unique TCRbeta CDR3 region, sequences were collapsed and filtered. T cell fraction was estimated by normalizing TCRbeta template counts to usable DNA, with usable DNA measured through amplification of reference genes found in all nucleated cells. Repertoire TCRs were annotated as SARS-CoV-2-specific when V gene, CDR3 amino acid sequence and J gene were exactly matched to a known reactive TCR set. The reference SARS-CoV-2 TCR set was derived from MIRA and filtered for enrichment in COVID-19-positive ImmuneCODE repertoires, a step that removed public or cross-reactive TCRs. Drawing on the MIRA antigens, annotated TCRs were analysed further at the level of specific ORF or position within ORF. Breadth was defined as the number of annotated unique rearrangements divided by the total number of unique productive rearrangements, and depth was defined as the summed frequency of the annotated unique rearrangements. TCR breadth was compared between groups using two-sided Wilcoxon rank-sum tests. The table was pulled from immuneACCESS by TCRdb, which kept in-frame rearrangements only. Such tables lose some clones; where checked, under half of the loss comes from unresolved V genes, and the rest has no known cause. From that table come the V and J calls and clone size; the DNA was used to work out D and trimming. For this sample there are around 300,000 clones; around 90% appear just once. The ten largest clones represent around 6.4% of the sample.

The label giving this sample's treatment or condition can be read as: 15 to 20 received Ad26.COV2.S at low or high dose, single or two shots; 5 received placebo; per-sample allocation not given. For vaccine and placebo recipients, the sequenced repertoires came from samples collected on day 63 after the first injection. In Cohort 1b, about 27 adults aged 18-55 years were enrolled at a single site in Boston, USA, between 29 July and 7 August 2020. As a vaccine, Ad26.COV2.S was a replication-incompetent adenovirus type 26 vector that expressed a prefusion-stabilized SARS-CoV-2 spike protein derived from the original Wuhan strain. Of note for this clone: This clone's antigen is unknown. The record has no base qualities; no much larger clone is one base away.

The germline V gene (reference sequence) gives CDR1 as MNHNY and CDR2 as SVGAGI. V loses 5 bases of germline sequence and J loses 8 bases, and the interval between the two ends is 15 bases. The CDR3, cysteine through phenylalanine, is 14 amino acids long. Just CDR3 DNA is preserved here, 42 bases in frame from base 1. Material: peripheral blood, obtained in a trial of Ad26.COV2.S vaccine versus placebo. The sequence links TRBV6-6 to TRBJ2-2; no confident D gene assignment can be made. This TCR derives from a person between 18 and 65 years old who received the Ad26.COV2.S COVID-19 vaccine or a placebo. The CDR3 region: CASSRLPAEGELFF. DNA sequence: TGTGCCAGCAGTAGACTGCCCGCCGAGGGGGAGCTGTTTTTT.